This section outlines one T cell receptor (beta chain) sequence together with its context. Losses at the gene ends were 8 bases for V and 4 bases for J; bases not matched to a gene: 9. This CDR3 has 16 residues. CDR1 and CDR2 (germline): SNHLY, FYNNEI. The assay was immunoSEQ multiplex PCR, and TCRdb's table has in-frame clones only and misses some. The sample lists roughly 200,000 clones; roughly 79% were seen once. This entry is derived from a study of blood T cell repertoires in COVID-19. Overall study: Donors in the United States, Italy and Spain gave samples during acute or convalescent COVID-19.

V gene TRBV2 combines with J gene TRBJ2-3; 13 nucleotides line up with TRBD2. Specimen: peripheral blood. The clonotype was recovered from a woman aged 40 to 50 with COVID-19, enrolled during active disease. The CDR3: CASRWTSGRGADTQYF. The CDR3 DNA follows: TGTGCCAGCCGTTGGACTAGCGGGAGAGGCGCAGATACGCAGTATTTT. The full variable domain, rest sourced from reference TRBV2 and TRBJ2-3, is EPEVTQTPSHQVTQMGQEVILRCVPISNHLYFYWYRQILGQKVEFLVSFYNNEISEKSEIFDDQFSVERPDGSNFTLKIRSTKLEDSAMYFCASRWTSGRGADTQYFGPGTRLTVL.